This record looks at one TCR beta chain sequence and its context. The antigen is not known. This sample is drawn from a study of T cells in Graves' hyperthyroidism and ophthalmopathy. Study-level findings and limits: Most clonotypes expanded in thyroid above 0.001 were likewise present in blood.

Germline assignment: CDR1 LNHNV and CDR2 YYDKDF (reference sequence). V lost 8 bases, J lost 1 base, and 9 bases lay in between. The CDR3 spans 14 residues. It was RNA transcripts that yielded the amplified TCR beta CDR3 regions. A set of HTBI primers served as the primers for a first-round RT-PCR of the TCR CDR3. From the multiplex PCR reads, TCRdb called clonotypes with MiXCR, one entry per CDR3 protein. The sample consists of more than 100,000 distinct CDR3 sequences, roughly 44% of them appearing once. Researchers defined stable Graves' hyperthyroidism as no ophthalmopathy progression within 18 months. The authors took PBMCs from 8.5 to 10 ml fresh peripheral blood.

Input material: blood. This receptor was taken from a man aged 35 to 55 with Graves' hyperthyroidism. The gene calls are TRBV15 and TRBJ2-6; maybe TRBD2 (6 bases). The CDR3 sequence: CATSEGSGANVLTF. The CDR3 coding sequence is TGTGCCACCTCGGAGGGGTCTGGGGCCAACGTCCTGACTTTC.